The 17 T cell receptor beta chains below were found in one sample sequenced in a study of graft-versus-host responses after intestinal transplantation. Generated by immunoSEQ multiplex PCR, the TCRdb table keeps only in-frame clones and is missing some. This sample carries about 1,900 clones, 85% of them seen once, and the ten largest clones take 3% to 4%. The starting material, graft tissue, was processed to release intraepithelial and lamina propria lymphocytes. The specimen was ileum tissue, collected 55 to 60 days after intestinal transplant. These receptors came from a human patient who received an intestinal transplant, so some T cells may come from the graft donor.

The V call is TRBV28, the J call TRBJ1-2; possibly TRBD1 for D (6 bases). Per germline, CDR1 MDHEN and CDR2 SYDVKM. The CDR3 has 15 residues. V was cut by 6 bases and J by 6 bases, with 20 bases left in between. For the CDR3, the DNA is TGTGCCAGCAGCATATCGCCGGGGGCCGCCGATGGCTACACCTTC. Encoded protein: CASSISPGAADGYTF.

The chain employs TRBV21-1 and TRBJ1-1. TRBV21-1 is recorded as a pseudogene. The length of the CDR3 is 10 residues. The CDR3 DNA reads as TGTGCCAGCAGCAATCCTGAAGCTTTCTTT. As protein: CASSNPEAFF.

CDR3 bases: TGTGCCAGCAGGCTGGGCAGGCTAGCCAAAAACATTCAGTACTTC. It specifies CASRLGRLAKNIQYF. The rearrangement joins TRBV27 to TRBJ2-4, with D unclear. V was pared by 6 bases and J by 0 bases, with 12 bases between. Per germline, CDR1 MNHEY and CDR2 SMNVEV (reference sequence). The CDR3 length is 15 residues.

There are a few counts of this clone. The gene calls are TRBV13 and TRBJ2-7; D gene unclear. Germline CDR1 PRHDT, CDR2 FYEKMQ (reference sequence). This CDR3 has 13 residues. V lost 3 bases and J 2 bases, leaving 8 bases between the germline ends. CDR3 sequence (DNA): TGTGCCAGCAGCTTGGGTAGTGCCTACGAGCAGTACTTC. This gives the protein CASSLGSAYEQYF.

This CDR3 reads CASRATGNQPQHF. In DNA form, the CDR3 reads TGTGCCAGCAGGGCGACAGGCAATCAGCCCCAGCATTTT. The chain links TRBV6-1 to TRBJ1-5, with TRBD1 as a possible D gene (5 bases). V shed 6 bases and J shed 2 bases, with 8 bases lying between them. CDR1 is MNHNS, CDR2 SASEGT, per germline. The CDR3 spans 13 residues.

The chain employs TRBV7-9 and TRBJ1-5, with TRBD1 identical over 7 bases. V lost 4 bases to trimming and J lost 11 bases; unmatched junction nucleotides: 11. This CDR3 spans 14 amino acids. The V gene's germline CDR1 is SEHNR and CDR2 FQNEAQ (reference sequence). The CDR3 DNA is TGTGCCAGCAGCTATGGACAGGCTCAGGGGGCCCAGCATTTT. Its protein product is CASSYGQAQGAQHF.

This CDR3 is CASSLRVGRAEGNTEAFF. The CDR3, as DNA: TGTGCCAGCAGTTTACGGGTGGGCAGGGCGGAGGGGAACACTGAAGCTTTCTTT. The chain uses TRBV28 and TRBJ1-1; maybe TRBD1 (5 bases). This CDR3 comprises 18 residues. V shed 2 bases and J shed 1 base, with 20 bases lying between them. From germline, CDR1 is MDHEN and CDR2 SYDVKM.

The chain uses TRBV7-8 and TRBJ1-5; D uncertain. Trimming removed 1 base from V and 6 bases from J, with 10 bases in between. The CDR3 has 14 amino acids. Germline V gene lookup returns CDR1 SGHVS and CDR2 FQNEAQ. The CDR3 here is CASSLGGGSQPQHF. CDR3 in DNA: TGTGCCAGCAGCTTAGGTGGCGGCAGTCAGCCCCAGCATTTT.

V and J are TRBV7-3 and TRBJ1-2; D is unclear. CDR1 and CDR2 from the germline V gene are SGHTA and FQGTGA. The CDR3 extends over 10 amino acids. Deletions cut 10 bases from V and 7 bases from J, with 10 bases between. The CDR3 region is CAIWFGGYTF. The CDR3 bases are TGTGCCATCTGGTTCGGTGGCTACACCTTC.

The CDR3 sequence: CASSLVPSGGFTGEQFF. In nucleotides, the CDR3 is TGCGCCAGCAGCTTGGTCCCTAGCGGGGGGTTTACGGGTGAGCAGTTCTTC. The V call is TRBV5-1, the J call TRBJ2-1; 11 bases line up with TRBD2. The germline gives CDR1 SGHRS, CDR2 YFSETQ. V dropped 0 bases and J dropped 9; count of bases not matched to a gene: 11. The CDR3 consists of 17 residues.

The CDR3 spells CASSLRGADDNEQFF. The CDR3 DNA follows: TGTGCCAGCAGCTTAAGGGGGGCCGATGACAATGAGCAGTTCTTC. The chain combines TRBV11-2 with TRBJ2-1, with D possibly being TRBD1 or TRBD2 (6 bases each). This CDR3 comprises 15 residues. V dropped 2 bases and J dropped 5 bases, with 13 bases sitting between them. Germline V gene data show CDR1 as SGHAT and CDR2 as FQNNGV.

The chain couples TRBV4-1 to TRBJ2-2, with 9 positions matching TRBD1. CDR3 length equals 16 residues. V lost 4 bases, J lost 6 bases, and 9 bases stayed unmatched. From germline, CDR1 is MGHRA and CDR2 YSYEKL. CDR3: CASSPRDRELAGELFF. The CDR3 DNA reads TGCGCCAGCAGCCCCCGGGACAGGGAATTGGCCGGGGAGCTGTTTTTT.

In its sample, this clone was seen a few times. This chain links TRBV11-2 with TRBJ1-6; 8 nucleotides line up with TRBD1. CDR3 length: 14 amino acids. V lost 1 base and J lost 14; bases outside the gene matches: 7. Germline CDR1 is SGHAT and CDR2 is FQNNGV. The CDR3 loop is CASSLVVQGAALHF. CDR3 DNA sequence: TGTGCCAGCAGCTTAGTGGTTCAGGGGGCAGCCCTCCACTTT.

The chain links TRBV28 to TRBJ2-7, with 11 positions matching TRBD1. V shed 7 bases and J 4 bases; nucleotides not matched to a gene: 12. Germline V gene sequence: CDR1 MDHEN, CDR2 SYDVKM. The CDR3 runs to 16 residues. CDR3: CASKYSGTGGLYEQYF. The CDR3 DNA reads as TGTGCCAGCAAGTACTCGGGGACAGGGGGATTGTACGAGCAGTACTTC.

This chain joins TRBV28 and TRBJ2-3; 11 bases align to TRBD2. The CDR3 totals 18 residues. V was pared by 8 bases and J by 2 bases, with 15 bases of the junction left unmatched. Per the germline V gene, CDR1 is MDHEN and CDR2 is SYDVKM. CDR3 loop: CASYQSKTSGAVTDTQYF. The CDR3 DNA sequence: TGTGCCAGCTACCAGTCCAAGACTAGCGGGGCGGTCACAGATACGCAGTATTTT.

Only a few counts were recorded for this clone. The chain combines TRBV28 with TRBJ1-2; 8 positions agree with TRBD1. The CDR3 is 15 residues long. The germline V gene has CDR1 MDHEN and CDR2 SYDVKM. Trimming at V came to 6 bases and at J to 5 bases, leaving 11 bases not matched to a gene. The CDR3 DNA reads TGTGCCAGCAGAGCCGAATCCGGGACAGGTTATGGCTACACCTTC. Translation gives CASRAESGTGYGYTF.

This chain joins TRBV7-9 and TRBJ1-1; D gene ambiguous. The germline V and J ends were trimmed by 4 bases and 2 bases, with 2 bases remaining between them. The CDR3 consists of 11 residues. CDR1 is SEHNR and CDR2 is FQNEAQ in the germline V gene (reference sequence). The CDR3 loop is CASSSNTEAFF. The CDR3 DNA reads TGTGCCAGCAGCTCAAACACTGAAGCTTTCTTT.